The 18 T cell receptor beta chains below were found in one sample sequenced in a study of blood T cells in healthy people across ages. PCR was performed a second time for about 7 to 12 cycles using a sample-barcoded 5' primer and a J-beta primer mix. TCRdb called the 5' RACE reads again in MiXCR, with one record for every CDR3 protein. The sample yields about 720,000 distinct CDR3 sequences, approximately 21% seen once. Sample: blood. Receptor source: a man aged 70 or older in good health.

This clonotype came up once. CDR3 amino acids: CASSQGTNSYEQYF. The CDR3 nucleotides read TGTGCCAGCAGCCAAGGAACCAATTCCTACGAGCAGTACTTC. This rearrangement joins TRBV3-1 to TRBJ2-7; unclear D gene. Between the trimmed V and J ends, which lost 1 base and 1 base, there was a span of 8 bases. Germline CDR1 LGHDT, CDR2 YNNKEL (reference sequence). The CDR3 has 14 residues.

A remark on this clonotype: The final CDR3 position lacks the conserved phenylalanine or tryptophan, pointing to a likely read error. The chain links TRBV18 to TRBJ2-5; 7 positions match TRBD1. Trimming took 4 bases from V and 11 from J; bases not matched to a gene: 10. Germline V gene sequence: CDR1 KGHSH, CDR2 LQKENI. The CDR3 length is 13 residues. The CDR3 here is CASSLGQVEEQYV. Here the CDR3 DNA reads TGTGCCAGCTCACTAGGACAGGTGGAAGAGCAGTACGTC.

This clonotype was seen a few times. This chain uses TRBV5-1 with TRBJ2-5; 11 nucleotides align to TRBD1. There are 17 residues in the CDR3. V lost 4 bases to trimming and J lost 4 bases; unmatched junction nucleotides: 12. Germline CDR1 SGHRS, CDR2 YFSETQ. The CDR3, as DNA: TGCGCCAGCAGCACTTACTCCACCGGGACAGGGGGAGAGACCCAGTACTTC. Its translation: CASSTYSTGTGGETQYF. The full variable domain, completed using reference TRBV5-1 and TRBJ2-5, is KAGVTQTPRYLIKTRGQQVTLSCSPISGHRSVSWYQQTPGQGLQFLFEYFSETQRNKGNFPGRFSGRQFSNSRSEMNVSTLELGDSALYLCASSTYSTGTGGETQYFGPGTRLLVL.

CDR3 DNA sequence: TGTGCCAGCAGCTCCACCAATACGCAGTATTTT. Its protein product is CASSSTNTQYF. The V call is TRBV6-2 or TRBV6-3, the J call TRBJ2-3; D gene uncertain. Germline CDR1 is MNHEY and CDR2 is SVGEGT. Deletions cut 6 bases from V and 7 bases from J, with 8 bases between. The CDR3 length is 11 residues.

The J gene is TRBJ2-1, the V gene TRBV27; the match to TRBD2 covers 12 bases. CDR1 MNHEY and CDR2 SMNVEV come from the germline V gene (reference sequence). The ends lost 4 bases at V and 8 bases at J; junction bases unmatched: 6. The CDR3 is 15 amino acids. The CDR3: CASSSGLAGNYEQFF. The CDR3 DNA is TGTGCCAGCAGTTCCGGACTAGCGGGAAATTATGAGCAGTTCTTC.

This chain uses TRBV7-2 with TRBJ2-7; 9 bases line up with TRBD2. Trimming took 4 bases from V and 2 from J; bases not matched to a gene: 6. Germline CDR1 reads SGHTA; CDR2 reads FQGNSA. CDR3 length: 15 residues. CDR3 sequence reads: CASSSAGGTAYEQYF. In nucleotides, the CDR3 is TGTGCCAGCAGCTCAGCGGGGGGAACTGCCTACGAGCAGTACTTC.

The rearrangement links TRBV14 to TRBJ1-2, with D tentatively TRBD1 (5 bases). CDR3 length: 16 amino acids. CDR1 and CDR2 from the germline V gene are SGHDN and FVKESK. Deletions cut 0 bases from V and 5 bases from J, with 16 bases between. Here the CDR3 reads CASSQDLGRVAYGYTF. The CDR3 nucleotides read TGTGCCAGCAGCCAAGATTTGGGCAGGGTGGCTTATGGCTACACCTTC.

The chain joins TRBV13 to TRBJ2-3; a possible D gene is TRBD2 (7 bases). CDR3 length: 15 residues. CDR1 PRHDT and CDR2 FYEKMQ come from the germline V gene (reference sequence). The V gene lost 2 bases and the J gene lost 4 bases, with 13 bases spanning the gap. CDR3 DNA: TGTGCCAGCAGCTTATGGGGGGGCATGGCAGATACGCAGTATTTT. Its translation is CASSLWGGMADTQYF.

V gene TRBV6-5 combines with J gene TRBJ2-5; 11 bases match TRBD1. Germline V gene data show CDR1 as MNHEY and CDR2 as SVGAGI. V lost 4 bases, J lost 4 bases, and 8 bases stayed unmatched. The CDR3 is 16 amino acids. The CDR3 loop reads CASSFRRTGGLETQYF. The CDR3 nucleotides read TGTGCCAGCAGTTTCCGAAGGACAGGGGGCTTAGAGACCCAGTACTTC.

This clonotype was seen only a few times. The rearrangement uses TRBV6-5 and TRBJ1-1; 10 bases agree with TRBD1. The V and J ends lost 4 bases and 7 bases, in that order; junction bases with no gene match: 3. The germline V gene encodes CDR1 MNHEY and CDR2 SVGAGI. The CDR3 contains 13 residues. CDR3 amino acids: CASSLDRGVEAFF. DNA for the CDR3: TGTGCCAGCAGTTTGGACAGGGGGGTTGAAGCTTTCTTT.

This CDR3 reads CASSPAQGNGYTF. The CDR3 DNA sequence: TGTGCCAGCTCACCCGCCCAGGGGAATGGCTACACCTTC. This sequence joins TRBV18 and TRBJ1-2, with D possibly being TRBD1 (6 bases). This CDR3 has 13 residues. Germline loops: CDR1 KGHSH, CDR2 LQKENI. Trimming took off 3 bases at V and 6 bases at J, with 11 bases between the two ends.

This clonotype was seen at least ten times. The chain carries TRBV7-7 and TRBJ2-7; D not resolved. Germline V gene lookup returns CDR1 SSHAT and CDR2 FNYEAQ (reference sequence). V was pared by 5 bases and J by 6 bases, with 11 bases between. This CDR3 has 12 amino acids. In DNA form, the CDR3 reads TGTGCCAGCAGCACGGAACTCTGCGAGCAGTACGTC. This sequence encodes CASSTELCEQYV.

This clonotype was seen a few times. The V and J genes are TRBV6-6 and TRBJ2-5; either TRBD1 or TRBD2 may fit D (5 bases each). The last part of the DNA fits TRBJ2-7 better; the J call may be wrong. CDR1 is MNHNY and CDR2 is SVGAGI in the germline V gene (reference sequence). CDR3 size: 13 residues. CDR3 sequence: CASRGDPSYEQYF. In DNA form, the CDR3 reads TGTGCCTCGAGAGGGGACCCCTCCTACGAGCAGTACTTC.

The rearrangement joins TRBV20-1 to TRBJ2-7, with TRBD2 identical over 8 bases. CDR1 is DFQATT and CDR2 is SNEGSKA in the germline V gene (reference sequence). V lost 3 bases, J lost 3 bases, and 31 bases stayed unmatched. This CDR3 is 22 amino acids long. CDR3 residues: CSASPPSRGGRTTLYSFYEQYF. For the CDR3, the DNA is TGCAGTGCTAGTCCCCCTTCGAGGGGCGGGAGGACCACTCTTTATAGCTTCTACGAGCAGTACTTC.

V and J are TRBV27 and TRBJ1-5; D is perhaps TRBD1 (6 bases). Per germline, CDR1 MNHEY and CDR2 SMNVEV (reference sequence). The CDR3 runs 15 residues. Trimming cost V 8 bases and J 2 bases, with 16 bases left between them. In DNA form, the CDR3 reads TGTGCCAGCCGCGGCCTGGGGGCGGGCAATCAGCCCCAGCATTTT. This encodes CASRGLGAGNQPQHF.

V gene TRBV4-3 combines with J gene TRBJ1-5; D uncertain. The CDR3 has 15 amino acids. The germline V gene encodes CDR1 LGHNA and CDR2 YSLEER. V was clipped by 0 bases and J by 6 bases, with 12 bases between them. For the CDR3, the DNA is TGCGCCAGCAGCCAAGATAAGGGCTCTACTCAGCCCCAGCATTTT. Translating it yields CASSQDKGSTQPQHF.

This chain links TRBV6-6 with TRBJ1-5, with TRBD1 as a possible D gene (6 bases). V lost 4 bases and J 2 bases, leaving 18 bases between the germline ends. Germline lookup yields CDR1 MNHNY and CDR2 SVGAGI (reference sequence). The CDR3 consists of 17 residues. DNA of the CDR3: TGTGCCAGCAGTTCAAGGCGACAGGACTACGGCAATCAGCCCCAGCATTTT. Translated, it gives CASSSRRQDYGNQPQHF.

This clonotype was seen more than once but under ten times. V usage is TRBV4-1 and J usage is TRBJ2-5; D is possibly TRBD2 (6 bases). The CDR3 extends over 16 amino acids. The germline V gene encodes CDR1 MGHRA and CDR2 YSYEKL. Trimming cost V 4 bases and J 0 bases, with 15 bases left between them. CDR3 region: CASSPPGARDQETQYF. The CDR3 bases are TGCGCCAGCAGCCCTCCGGGAGCTAGGGACCAAGAGACCCAGTACTTC.